These 29 T cell receptor beta chains originate from one sample sequenced in a study of blood T cell repertoires in COVID-19. Sequenced by immunoSEQ multiplex PCR; TCRdb stores in-frame clones only, minus some. The sample holds roughly 70,000 clones; around 90% are singletons and the top ten take roughly 28%. Material for sequencing was peripheral blood. The source is a woman older than 75 with active or convalescent COVID-19.

This clone was recorded a few times. The J gene is TRBJ2-5, the V gene TRBV4-3, with TRBD1 matching 11 bases. The CDR3 spans 15 residues. J was trimmed by 5 bases and V by 3 bases; bases with no gene match: 5. Germline V gene lookup returns CDR1 LGHNA and CDR2 YSLEER. The CDR3 region has the DNA TGCGCCAGCAGCCACCTGGGACAGGGGGTTGAGACCCAGTACTTC. Protein product: CASSHLGQGVETQYF.

This chain uses TRBV19 with TRBJ2-1; 10 positions match TRBD2. This CDR3 has 17 residues. With 0 bases clipped from V and 8 bases from J, the junction kept 10 bases outside the gene matches. Germline lookup yields CDR1 LNHDA and CDR2 SQIVND (reference sequence). This chain's CDR3 is CASSIDKRGGGFDEQFF. Written as DNA, the CDR3 is TGTGCCAGTAGTATAGATAAGCGGGGGGGCGGATTCGATGAGCAGTTCTTC. The variable domain in full, with the rest retrieved from reference TRBV19 and TRBJ2-1, is DGGITQSPKYLFRKEGQNVTLSCEQNLNHDAMYWYRQDPGQGLRLIYYSQIVNDFQKGDIAEGYSVSREKKESFPLTVTSAQKNPTAFYLCASSIDKRGGGFDEQFFGPGTRLTVL.

This chain uses TRBV10-3 with TRBJ1-1; the D gene is possibly TRBD1 (5 bases). Deletions cut 6 bases from V and 4 bases from J, with 12 bases between. The CDR3 spans 13 residues. The germline V gene has CDR1 ENHRY and CDR2 SYGVKD. The CDR3 coding sequence is TGTGCCATCAGCGCTTTGGGGGGCACTGAAGCTTTCTTT. This gives the protein CAISALGGTEAFF.

The sample holds one count of this clone. V and J are TRBV28 and TRBJ2-3; 7 bases are shared with TRBD1. V lost 8 bases, J lost 6 bases, and 8 bases stayed unmatched. The CDR3 contains 13 residues. Germline CDR1 and CDR2: MDHEN and SYDVKM. The CDR3 sequence: CASLQTGSDTQYF. CDR3 DNA: TGTGCCAGCCTTCAGACAGGGTCGGATACGCAGTATTTT.

The chain links TRBV27 to TRBJ1-1; possible D gene TRBD1, 5 bases. V was clipped by 6 bases and J by 1 base, with 9 bases between them. CDR1 and CDR2 (germline): MNHEY, SMNVEV (reference sequence). The CDR3 runs to 13 residues. The CDR3 loop reads CASRSQGNTEAFF. The CDR3 nucleotides read TGTGCCAGCAGAAGCCAGGGGAACACTGAAGCTTTCTTT.

This sequence joins TRBV10-3 and TRBJ1-5; D is perhaps TRBD1 (5 bases). Germline V gene lookup returns CDR1 ENHRY and CDR2 SYGVKD. Trimming cost V 6 bases and J 0 bases, with 9 bases left between them. CDR3 size: 14 residues. This CDR3 reads CAIRPDNSNQPQHF. CDR3 nucleotide sequence: TGTGCCATCAGACCGGACAATAGCAATCAGCCCCAGCATTTT.

This sequence joins TRBV5-8 and TRBJ2-5; D remains unclear. The CDR3 loop spans 13 amino acids. Trimming cost V 4 bases and J 5 bases, with 12 bases left between them. Germline CDR1 and CDR2: SGHTS and YDEGEE. CDR3: CASSERIGETQYF. In DNA, the CDR3 is TGTGCCAGCAGCGAGCGAATCGGGGAGACCCAGTACTTC.

The rearrangement joins TRBV28 to TRBJ1-2, with 9 positions matching TRBD1. Trimming removed 6 bases from V and 0 bases from J; junction bases left unmatched: 5. CDR1 is MDHEN, CDR2 SYDVKM, per germline. The CDR3 runs 15 residues. CDR3 DNA: TGTGCCAGCAGCTTGGGGGACAGGGCTAACTATGGCTACACCTTC. It translates to CASSLGDRANYGYTF.

V is TRBV18 and J is TRBJ2-1; D unresolved. The CDR3 is made up of 12 amino acids. The V and J ends lost 2 bases and 8 bases respectively, with 7 bases between them. Looked up from germline, CDR1 is KGHSH and CDR2 is LQKENI. The CDR3 loop reads CASSPGGYEQFF. The CDR3 DNA follows: TGTGCCAGCTCACCAGGCGGATATGAGCAGTTCTTC.

This chain connects TRBV25-1 to TRBJ1-2; the match to TRBD1 covers 9 bases. The CDR3 is made up of 14 amino acids. Per germline, CDR1 MGHDK and CDR2 SYGVNS. V shed 4 bases and J 6 bases; nucleotides not matched to a gene: 6. The CDR3, as DNA: TGTGCCAGCAGTGGTGGACAGGGGTTGGATGGCTACACCTTC. It specifies CASSGGQGLDGYTF.

The rearrangement uses TRBV11-2 and TRBJ2-5; D possibly corresponds to TRBD2 (5 bases). Per germline, CDR1 SGHAT and CDR2 FQNNGV. V was trimmed by 1 base and J by 5 bases, leaving 11 bases between them. This CDR3 is 14 amino acids long. CDR3 region: CASSLAERRETQYF. CDR3 nucleotide sequence: TGTGCCAGCAGCTTAGCGGAAAGGAGGGAGACCCAGTACTTC.

The chain carries TRBV6-5 and TRBJ2-7; the match to TRBD1 covers 8 bases. The CDR3 runs 15 residues. The germline CDR1 and CDR2 sequences are MNHEY and SVGAGI. With 6 bases clipped from V and 4 bases from J, the junction kept 11 bases outside the gene matches. CDR3 nucleotides: TGTGCCAGCAGCCGTGTACGGGACAGGAATTACGAGCAGTACTTC. It is translated as CASSRVRDRNYEQYF.

The J gene is TRBJ1-6, the V gene TRBV25-1; weak D call: TRBD1 (5 bases). This CDR3 comprises 17 residues. V was shortened by 6 bases and J by 0 bases, with 15 bases between the two germline ends. Germline V lookup: CDR1 MGHDK, CDR2 SYGVNS. The CDR3 spells CASRDTKRSSYNSPLHF. CDR3 coding DNA: TGTGCCAGCAGGGACACAAAGAGAAGCTCCTATAATTCACCCCTCCACTTT.

The rearrangement joins TRBV6-5 to TRBJ1-2, with D perhaps matching TRBD1 (5 bases). The CDR3 extends over 12 amino acids. CDR1 and CDR2 (germline): MNHEY, SVGAGI. V lost 8 bases and J 6 bases, leaving 13 bases between the germline ends. As DNA, the CDR3 is TGTGCCAGCGGAGGGGAGTCTGATGGCTACACCTTC. Its translation: CASGGESDGYTF.

The chain joins TRBV5-1 to TRBJ1-1; no definite D call. The germline V and J ends were trimmed by 6 bases and 0 bases, with 9 bases remaining between them. Germline V gene data show CDR1 as SGHRS and CDR2 as YFSETQ. The CDR3 is 13 residues long. DNA for the CDR3: TGCGCCAGCACAGCAGGCCTGAACACTGAAGCTTTCTTT. This sequence encodes CASTAGLNTEAFF.

CDR3 DNA: TGTGCCAGCAGTTGGGACAGGACGAACACTGAAGCTTTCTTT. It yields the protein CASSWDRTNTEAFF. The J gene is TRBJ1-1, the V gene TRBV6-2 or TRBV6-3; 8 nucleotides line up with TRBD1. The CDR3 is made up of 14 amino acids. CDR1 MNHEY and CDR2 SVGEGT come from the germline V gene. Unmatched junction bases numbered 2, after V lost 4 bases and J lost 1 base.

The chain carries TRBV9 and TRBJ2-5; TRBD2 matches 9 bases. J was trimmed by 7 bases and V by 7 bases; bases with no gene match: 8. CDR1 is SGDLS and CDR2 is YYNGEE in the germline V gene. This CDR3 region has 13 residues. In DNA form, the CDR3 reads TGTGCCAGCGGAGCGGGGGGCGGCGGGACCCAGTACTTC. This sequence encodes CASGAGGGGTQYF.

This clone was seen a single time. This chain uses TRBV6-2 or TRBV6-3 with TRBJ2-3, with 9 bases that match TRBD2. This CDR3 spans 16 amino acids. The V gene's germline CDR1 is MNHEY and CDR2 SVGEGT. Trimming at V came to 4 bases and at J to 2 bases, leaving 7 bases not matched to a gene. The DNA for the CDR3 is TGTGCCAGCAGTTCCCGTAGCGGGGGTTACACAGATACGCAGTATTTT. This encodes CASSSRSGGYTDTQYF.

The chain carries TRBV6-5 and TRBJ1-2; 9 positions agree with TRBD1. With 7 bases clipped from V and 4 bases from J, the junction kept 10 bases outside the gene matches. CDR3 size: 15 residues. Looked up from germline, CDR1 is MNHEY and CDR2 is SVGAGI. CDR3 sequence reads: CASTGTGTNPYGYTF. The CDR3 region has the DNA TGTGCCAGCACCGGGACAGGGACCAACCCCTATGGCTACACCTTC.

This clone has a handful of counts. This chain connects TRBV6-2 or TRBV6-3 to TRBJ2-7; TRBD1 might be the D (5 bases). In germline, CDR1 is MNHEY, CDR2 SVGEGT. V lost 5 bases, J lost 2 bases, and 13 bases lay in between. CDR3 length: 14 residues. CDR3 residues: CASSIQGDTYEQYF. CDR3 nucleotides: TGTGCCAGCAGTATTCAGGGTGACACCTACGAGCAGTACTTC.

The V call is TRBV10-3, the J call TRBJ1-2, with TRBD1 matching 8 bases. Trimming cost V 9 bases and J 8 bases; bases outside gene matches: 11. Germline CDR1 ENHRY, CDR2 SYGVKD. This CDR3 comprises 13 residues. The CDR3, as DNA: TGTGCCATGGCGAAACAGGGGGAAGGAGGCTACACCTTC. It yields the protein CAMAKQGEGGYTF.

The chain recombines TRBV7-9 with TRBJ1-3, with D unresolved. The germline CDR1 and CDR2 sequences are SEHNR and FQNEAQ (reference sequence). V dropped 5 bases and J dropped 12 bases, with 14 bases sitting between them. The CDR3 length is 12 residues. CDR3 DNA: TGTGCCAGCAGCCCGGAGGGAGTTGGCATATATTTT. Translating it yields CASSPEGVGIYF.

The chain joins TRBV12-3 or TRBV12-4 to TRBJ1-1, with TRBD1 identical over 8 bases. The trim removed 5 bases at V and 4 bases at J, leaving 3 bases unmatched. There are 13 residues in the CDR3. The CDR3 DNA reads TGTGCCAGCAGTAAGACAGGGGTCACTGAAGCTTTCTTT. This codes for CASSKTGVTEAFF.

The rearrangement links TRBV19 to TRBJ1-4; D call uncertain. This CDR3 is 16 amino acids long. CDR1 is LNHDA, CDR2 SQIVND, per germline (reference sequence). Trimming removed 5 bases from V and 2 bases from J, with 15 bases in between. DNA for the CDR3: TGTGCCAGTAGTCGGACTCTAAGATCGACTAATGAAAAACTGTTTTTT. Translating gives CASSRTLRSTNEKLFF.

The genes are TRBV2 and TRBJ2-2; D perhaps matches TRBD1 (6 bases). The germline gives CDR1 SNHLY, CDR2 FYNNEI. This CDR3 is built from 15 residues. V gave up 0 bases and J gave up 7 bases, with 12 bases separating them. The CDR3 region has the DNA TGTGCCAGCAGTGAAGCGGCGACAGGCCACGGGGAGCTGTTTTTT. Encoded protein: CASSEAATGHGELFF.

This chain joins TRBV9 and TRBJ1-2, with 7 bases matching TRBD1. The CDR3 extends over 18 amino acids. V shed 3 bases and J 4 bases; nucleotides not matched to a gene: 18. CDR1 SGDLS and CDR2 YYNGEE come from the germline V gene. Here the CDR3 DNA reads TGTGCCAGCAGCGCAGGCCTACCGGGGACAGACAGGAGCTATGGCTACACCTTC. Its translation is CASSAGLPGTDRSYGYTF.

V is TRBV30 and J is TRBJ2-3; a possible D gene is TRBD1 (5 bases). Deletions cut 5 bases from V and 1 base from J, with 16 bases between. CDR3 length: 15 residues. Per germline, CDR1 GTSNPN and CDR2 SVGIG (reference sequence). CDR3 sequence (DNA): TGTGCCTGGTCGGGTGGGGCGGCGCGCACAGATACGCAGTATTTT. This sequence encodes CAWSGGAARTDTQYF.

This chain uses TRBV15 with TRBJ1-6; D is undetermined. Germline V gene sequence: CDR1 LNHNV, CDR2 YYDKDF (reference sequence). The CDR3 totals 15 residues. Trimming cost V 3 bases and J 10 bases, with 16 bases left between them. CDR3: CATSSTNTGVSPLHF. In DNA, the CDR3 is TGTGCCACCAGCAGCACAAATACCGGGGTCTCACCCCTCCACTTT.

The chain combines TRBV28 with TRBJ1-5; D is undetermined. The CDR3 has 13 residues. CDR1 MDHEN and CDR2 SYDVKM come from the germline V gene. The V gene lost 6 bases and the J gene lost 4 bases, with 10 bases spanning the gap. CDR3 protein: CASRRGANQPQHF. The CDR3, as DNA: TGTGCCAGCAGGCGCGGCGCGAATCAGCCCCAGCATTTT.